This T cell receptor (beta chain) was retrieved from a study of blood T cell repertoires in COVID-19. The wider study: Sites in the United States, Italy and Spain provided acute and convalescent COVID-19 samples. Sources were T cells, B-cell-depleted T cells, or PBMCs; the material itself was cDNA or gDNA.

Original processing methods: Reference gene primers were amplified, and this amplification served to estimate nucleated cell counts. Sequenced by immunoSEQ multiplex PCR; TCRdb stores in-frame clones only, minus some. Clone size and V and J calls were adopted from that table, with D and trimming inferred from the DNA. The sample consists of approximately 220,000 clones, 80% to 85% of them appearing once. The source is a woman aged 60-70 years who had recovered from COVID-19. The source material was peripheral blood.

The CDR3 coding sequence is TGCGCCAGCAGCTCACAGGGGGCGAGCGACAACACTGAAGCTTTCTTT. Amino acids: CASSSQGASDNTEAFF. This chain connects TRBV5-1 to TRBJ1-1, with TRBD1 identical over 9 bases. In germline, CDR1 is SGHRS, CDR2 YFSETQ. V dropped 3 bases and J dropped 2; count of bases not matched to a gene: 8. The length of the CDR3 is 16 residues.